Listed below are T cell receptor beta chains from one sample, sequenced in a study of graft-versus-host responses after intestinal transplantation. Sequencing was performed with immunoSEQ multiplex PCR; in TCRdb, only in-frame clones are kept and a portion is missing. This table has some 23,000 clones, roughly 94% appearing once. This sample comprised PBMCs, obtained 156 days after intestinal transplant. Every receptor here comes from a human patient who received an intestinal transplant, so some T cells may come from the graft donor. Both conserved end residues are part of each CDR3. A D gene is named only where the DNA matches it firmly. Rows may omit the clone size; those that give it use once, few, many or a size class.

cdr3_aa cdr3_nt cdr3_length j_call d_call v_call clone_size
CASSLMGQVNTEAFF TGTGCCAGCAGCTTAATGGGACAGGTGAACACTGAAGCTTTCTTT 15 TRBJ1-1 TRBD1 TRBV7-8 NA
CASSLYLAGGGYTF TGTGCCAGCAGCTTATATTTGGCAGGGGGCGGCTACACCTTC 14 TRBJ1-2 TRBD1 TRBV11-2 NA
CAWSVWDNSGNTIYF TGTGCCTGGAGTGTATGGGACAACTCTGGAAACACCATATATTTT 15 TRBJ1-3 NA TRBV30 NA
CASSIGTGELYEQYF TGTGCCAGTAGTATAGGAACAGGGGAACTCTACGAGCAGTACTTC 15 TRBJ2-7 TRBD1 TRBV19 NA
CASGLGPLSNQPQHF TGTGCTAGTGGTTTAGGGCCCCTGAGCAATCAGCCCCAGCATTTT 15 TRBJ1-5 NA TRBV12-5 NA
CASSLGLAEGDTQYF TGTGCCAGCAGCTTGGGACTAGCAGAGGGAGATACGCAGTATTTT 15 TRBJ2-3 TRBD2 TRBV5-4 NA
CAISDGQGPEAFF TGTGCCATCAGTGACGGACAGGGCCCTGAAGCTTTCTTT 13 TRBJ1-1 TRBD1 TRBV10-3 once
CASSYQAGVETQYF TGTGCCAGCAGCTACCAGGCGGGGGTAGAGACCCAGTACTTC 14 TRBJ2-5 TRBD2 TRBV5-8 NA
CASSQVFRGSSYNEQFF TGTGCCAGCAGCCAAGTTTTTAGAGGGAGCTCCTACAATGAGCAGTTCTTC 17 TRBJ2-1 NA TRBV4-2 NA
CASSQERHSPYNEQFF TGCGCCAGCAGCCAAGAACGACATAGCCCCTACAATGAGCAGTTCTTC 16 TRBJ2-1 NA TRBV4-3 NA
CASSPQGHEQFF TGTGCCAGCAGCCCCCAGGGGCATGAGCAGTTCTTC 12 TRBJ2-1 NA TRBV7-3 NA
CASSWGQGYEQYF TGTGCCAGCAGCTGGGGTCAGGGTTACGAGCAGTACTTC 13 TRBJ2-7 NA TRBV5-4 NA
CSVVAANYGYTF TGCAGCGTTGTGGCAGCTAACTATGGCTACACCTTC 12 TRBJ1-2 NA TRBV29-1 NA
CASSIDDFSGNTIYF TGTGCCAGTAGTATAGACGATTTCTCTGGAAACACCATATATTTT 15 TRBJ1-3 NA TRBV19 NA
CASSYSFVLYSF TGTGCCAGCAGTTACTCGTTTGTGCTCTATTCCTTC 12 TRBJ1-2 NA TRBV6-6 NA
CASSPGGASYNEQFF TGTGCCAGCAGCCCGGGGGGGGCGTCCTACAATGAGCAGTTCTTC 15 TRBJ2-1 TRBD2 TRBV11-2 NA
CASSQGTAGNTIYF TGTGCCAGCAGCCAGGGGACCGCTGGAAACACCATATATTTT 14 TRBJ1-3 NA TRBV6-5 NA
CASSPGQVNTEAFF TGTGCCAGCAGCCCGGGACAGGTGAACACTGAAGCTTTCTTT 14 TRBJ1-1 TRBD1 TRBV5-4 NA
CASSIADSNTEAFF TGTGCCAGTAGTATAGCGGACTCGAACACTGAAGCTTTCTTT 14 TRBJ1-1 NA TRBV19 NA
CAWSGMGDTQYF TGTGCCTGGAGCGGAATGGGAGATACGCAGTATTTT 12 TRBJ2-3 NA TRBV30 once
CASSLTRSTGELFF TGTGCCAGCAGCTTAACTAGGAGCACCGGGGAGCTGTTTTTT 14 TRBJ2-2 NA TRBV11-2 NA
CASSLIAGDTQETQYF TGTGCCAGCAGCTTAATAGCGGGGGACACTCAAGAGACCCAGTACTTC 16 TRBJ2-5 TRBD2 TRBV13 NA
CSVEVVTKNIQYF TGCAGCGTTGAAGTAGTAACCAAAAACATTCAGTACTTC 13 TRBJ2-4 NA TRBV29-1 NA
CASLRGGTEAFF TGTGCCAGCCTAAGAGGGGGCACTGAAGCTTTCTTT 12 TRBJ1-1 NA TRBV19 once
CSVTDVYEQYF TGCAGCGTCACGGACGTCTACGAGCAGTACTTC 11 TRBJ2-7 NA TRBV29-1 NA
CAISRIRTDTQYF TGTGCCATCAGTAGAATACGCACAGATACGCAGTATTTT 13 TRBJ2-3 NA TRBV10-3 NA
CASSITRQGSVAEAFF TGTGCCAGCAGCATCACCAGACAGGGTAGTGTCGCTGAAGCTTTCTTT 16 TRBJ1-1 TRBD1 TRBV11-2 once
CASSTRTVGDTQYF TGTGCCAGCAGCACTCGGACGGTGGGCGATACGCAGTATTTT 14 TRBJ2-3 NA TRBV11-1 NA
CASSPDSIGTEAFF TGCGCCAGCAGCCCAGACTCTATAGGCACTGAAGCTTTCTTT 14 TRBJ1-1 NA TRBV4-3 NA
CASSLRGGEGNEQFF TGTGCCAGCAGCTTGAGAGGAGGGGAGGGCAATGAGCAGTTCTTC 15 TRBJ2-1 TRBD2 TRBV11-3 NA
CASSQDTTGVGSGANVLTF TGCGCCAGCAGCCAAGATACGACAGGGGTAGGGTCTGGGGCCAACGTCCTGACTTTC 19 TRBJ2-6 TRBD1 TRBV4-1 NA
CASSYGGEQYF TGTGCCAGCAGTTACGGCGGCGAGCAGTACTTC 11 TRBJ2-7 NA TRBV6-5 NA
CAWSLGTRETQYF TGTGCCTGGAGTCTGGGGACACGAGAGACCCAGTACTTC 13 TRBJ2-5 NA TRBV30 NA
CASGLLGVRAGELFF TGTGCTAGTGGTTTGCTTGGGGTGAGGGCCGGGGAGCTGTTTTTT 15 TRBJ2-2 NA TRBV12-5 NA
CASSKSRGAASTDTQYF TGCGCCAGCAGTAAATCTCGGGGGGCGGCTAGCACAGATACGCAGTATTTT 17 TRBJ2-3 NA TRBV5-1 NA
CSVTDGLSYEQYF TGCAGCGTTACTGACGGTCTCTCCTACGAGCAGTACTTC 13 TRBJ2-7 NA TRBV29-1 NA
CASSKKTGEAYEQYF TGTGCCAGCAGCAAAAAAACAGGGGAGGCCTACGAGCAGTACTTC 15 TRBJ2-7 NA TRBV21-1 NA
CASSLSGTGGTEAFF TGTGCCAGCAGCTTATCCGGGACAGGAGGCACTGAAGCTTTCTTT 15 TRBJ1-1 TRBD1 TRBV7-3 NA
CASSLAAAGTDTQYF TGTGCCAGCAGCTTGGCCGCGGCGGGCACAGATACGCAGTATTTT 15 TRBJ2-3 NA TRBV5-4 few
CASSLTSGGPNTGELFF TGTGCCAGCAGCTTAACTAGCGGGGGGCCCAACACCGGGGAGCTGTTTTTT 17 TRBJ2-2 TRBD2 TRBV9 NA
CASSLSPDYEQYF TGTGCCAGCAGTTTATCGCCGGATTACGAGCAGTACTTC 13 TRBJ2-7 NA TRBV27 once
CASSLGSTGYNSPLHF TGTGCCAGCAGCTTGGGTAGTACGGGGTATAATTCACCCCTCCACTTT 16 TRBJ1-6 NA TRBV5-4 NA
CASSFIGLAGFYNEQFF TGCGCCAGCAGCTTCATCGGACTAGCGGGCTTCTACAATGAGCAGTTCTTC 17 TRBJ2-1 TRBD2 TRBV5-1 NA
CASSSGTPGQGNEQYF TGTGCCAGCAGCTCCGGAACTCCGGGACAGGGGAACGAGCAGTACTTC 16 TRBJ2-7 TRBD1 TRBV5-6 NA
CASSPAGVSYNEQFF TGTGCCAGTAGTCCAGCGGGAGTCTCCTACAATGAGCAGTTCTTC 15 TRBJ2-1 TRBD2 TRBV19 NA
CASSLSYNEQFF TGTGCCAGCAGCTTATCTTACAATGAGCAGTTCTTC 12 TRBJ2-1 NA TRBV13 NA
CASSQDHTGLVNEQFF TGCGCCAGCAGCCAAGATCATACGGGACTAGTCAATGAGCAGTTCTTC 16 TRBJ2-1 TRBD2 TRBV4-1 NA
CASSPGLHYGYTF TGTGCCAGCTCACCTGGGTTGCACTATGGCTACACCTTC 13 TRBJ1-2 NA TRBV18 once
CASSQAPTNGQGNTIYF TGCGCCAGCAGCCAAGCGCCAACTAATGGGCAAGGAAACACCATATATTTT 17 TRBJ1-3 NA TRBV4-3 NA
CASSHHPIPHYEQYF TGTGCCAGCAGCCATCACCCCATACCTCACTACGAGCAGTACTTC 15 TRBJ2-7 NA TRBV11-2 NA
CASSQGGSGTRFNNEQFF TGTGCCAGCAGCCAAGGCGGTAGCGGGACTCGATTTAACAATGAGCAGTTCTTC 18 TRBJ2-1 TRBD2 TRBV4-2 NA
CASSSTGGVSYNEQFF TGTGCCAGCAGCTCCACTGGGGGAGTTTCCTACAATGAGCAGTTCTTC 16 TRBJ2-1 NA TRBV11-3 NA
CASSSSGFSGYTF TGTGCCAGCAGCTCGTCAGGGTTTTCTGGCTACACCTTC 13 TRBJ1-2 NA TRBV9 NA
CASSEPFFSGQSGNTIYF TGTGCCAGCAGTGAACCCTTTTTCTCAGGACAAAGTGGCAACACCATATATTTT 18 TRBJ1-3 NA TRBV6-1 NA
CASSVATGGLASTDTQYF TGTGCCAGCAGCGTAGCTACAGGGGGCCTAGCTAGCACAGATACGCAGTATTTT 18 TRBJ2-3 TRBD1 TRBV9 NA